One and the same sample provided the 30 T cell receptor beta chains below, sequenced in a study of pediatric ulcerative colitis. During colonoscopy, one to two rectal pinch biopsies were collected. Produced via immunoSEQ multiplex PCR; TCRdb's table is partial and in-frame only. This sample carries tens of thousands of clones, around three quarters of them seen once, and the ten largest clones take around 0.7%. The sample consisted of gut tissue. These receptors all come from a boy between 10 and 17 years old with moderate ulcerative colitis.

The chain couples TRBV29-1 to TRBJ2-4; no clear D. In germline, CDR1 is SQVTM, CDR2 ANQGSEA. V dropped 5 bases and J dropped 1 base, with 9 bases sitting between them. This CDR3 region has 13 residues. DNA for the CDR3: TGCAGCGTTCGGGTTCCGGCCAAAAACATTCAGTACTTC. Its protein is CSVRVPAKNIQYF.

The chain couples TRBV25-1 to TRBJ1-4, with a possible D match to TRBD1 (5 bases). V was clipped by 3 bases and J by 3 bases, with 11 bases between them. Germline CDR1 and CDR2: MGHDK and SYGVNS. The CDR3 length is 15 residues. In DNA, the CDR3 is TGTGCCAGCAGTGATCCGGGGACCTCTAATGAAAAACTGTTTTTT. Protein sequence: CASSDPGTSNEKLFF.

There are a few counts of this clone. The CDR3 sequence is CAWGQGEKLFF. CDR3 DNA sequence: TGTGCCTGGGGACAGGGTGAAAAACTGTTTTTT. The chain combines TRBV30 with TRBJ1-4, with 8 nucleotides matching TRBD1. Trimming took 5 bases from V and 7 from J; bases not matched to a gene: 0. The CDR3 extends over 11 amino acids. CDR1 and CDR2 (germline): GTSNPN, SVGIG (reference sequence). Drawing the rest from reference TRBV30 and TRBJ1-4, the complete variable domain is SQTIHQWPATLVQPVGSPLSLECTVEGTSNPNLYWYRQAAGRGLQLLFYSVGIGQISSEVPQNLSASRPQDRQFILSSKKLLLSDSGFYLCAWGQGEKLFFGSGTQLSVL.

The rearrangement uses TRBV7-6 and TRBJ1-5; the D is unclear. This CDR3 has 14 residues. Germline V gene sequence: CDR1 SGHVS, CDR2 FNYEAQ. V lost 5 bases to trimming and J lost 4 bases, with 12 bases between them. CDR3 loop: CASSGRSGNQPQHF. Here the CDR3 DNA reads TGTGCCAGCAGCGGTCGATCAGGAAATCAGCCCCAGCATTTT.

This chain links TRBV9 with TRBJ2-2, with no clear D. The CDR3 is 14 amino acids. Germline V gene sequence: CDR1 SGDLS, CDR2 YYNGEE. V lost 6 bases to trimming and J lost 6 bases, with 15 bases between them. The CDR3 DNA sequence: TGTGCCAGCAACCCCCAGGCCAGCCCCGGGGAGCTGTTTTTT. Protein product: CASNPQASPGELFF. The full variable domain, its missing parts supplied by reference TRBV9 and TRBJ2-2, is DSGVTQTPKHLITATGQRVTLRCSPRSGDLSVYWYQQSLDQGLQFLIQYYNGEERAKGNILERFSAQQFPDLHSELNLSSLELGDSALYFCASNPQASPGELFFGEGSRLTVL.

The V and J genes are TRBV6-4 and TRBJ2-2; the match to TRBD1 covers 10 bases. After removal of 4 bases from V and 3 bases from J, the junction contained 2 bases not matched to a gene. The germline gives CDR1 MRHNA, CDR2 SNTAGT. This CDR3 is 15 amino acids long. The CDR3 bases are TGTGCCAGCAGTGCCGGGACAGGGGACACCGGGGAGCTGTTTTTT. Translating it yields CASSAGTGDTGELFF.

This chain uses TRBV2 with TRBJ2-3, with D possibly being TRBD1 or TRBD2 (5 bases each). Germline lookup yields CDR1 SNHLY and CDR2 FYNNEI. The CDR3 extends over 16 amino acids. Trimming removed 5 bases from V and 3 bases from J, with 18 bases in between. The CDR3 DNA reads TGTGCCAGCAGTACCCGGGGCCTCCCGGGGACAGATACGCAGTATTTT. It codes for CASSTRGLPGTDTQYF. Together with reference TRBV2 and TRBJ2-3, the CDR3 gives the full variable domain: EPEVTQTPSHQVTQMGQEVILRCVPISNHLYFYWYRQILGQKVEFLVSFYNNEISEKSEIFDDQFSVERPDGSNFTLKIRSTKLEDSAMYFCASSTRGLPGTDTQYFGPGTRLTVL.

This clone was observed a few times. Other DNA sequences in the same sample also yield this CDR3. The chain joins TRBV28 to TRBJ1-4; no definite D call. Germline V gives CDR1 MDHEN, CDR2 SYDVKM. V dropped 3 bases and J dropped 0 bases, with 5 bases sitting between them. This CDR3 has 14 residues. CDR3 DNA sequence: TGTGCCAGCAGTTTTGGTGCAACTAATGAAAAACTGTTTTTT. Translation gives CASSFGATNEKLFF.

This chain links TRBV29-1 with TRBJ2-5, with TRBD1 matching over 7 bases. V was clipped by 6 bases and J by 2 bases; unmatched bases: 9. Germline assignment: CDR1 SQVTM and CDR2 ANQGSEA. The CDR3 sequence is 14 residues long. CDR3 residues: CSVVDRVFQETQYF. The CDR3 DNA is TGCAGCGTAGTCGACAGGGTTTTTCAAGAGACCCAGTACTTC.

This chain connects TRBV2 to TRBJ1-2; D unresolved. Germline assignment: CDR1 SNHLY and CDR2 FYNNEI. V was pared by 2 bases and J by 4 bases, with 8 bases between. This CDR3 is 13 amino acids long. The CDR3 coding sequence is TGTGCCAGCAGTGAACCTCTAGGCTATGGCTACACCTTC. Translation gives CASSEPLGYGYTF.

This clone was counted only a few times. The gene calls are TRBV30 and TRBJ1-2, with 8 bases lining up with TRBD1. The germline CDR1 and CDR2 sequences are GTSNPN and SVGIG (reference sequence). This CDR3 is built from 11 residues. V lost 2 bases and J lost 8; bases outside the gene matches: 1. CDR3 region: CAWSTGGGYTF. The CDR3 nucleotides are TGTGCCTGGAGTACAGGGGGAGGCTACACCTTC.

CDR3: CASSGGTGGGNTQYF. CDR3 nucleotide sequence: TGTGCCAGCAGCGGCGGGACAGGGGGCGGAAATACGCAGTATTTT. The chain carries TRBV9 and TRBJ2-3; the match to TRBD1 covers 12 bases. Trimming at V came to 3 bases and at J to 7 bases, leaving 6 bases not matched to a gene. From germline, CDR1 is SGDLS and CDR2 YYNGEE. The CDR3 is 15 residues long.

On this clone: The junction differs from germline at one of its ends, possibly a read error. The chain links TRBV27 to TRBJ2-5, with 13 bases aligning to TRBD2. CDR1 is MNHEY and CDR2 is SMNVEV in the germline V gene (reference sequence). This CDR3 has 18 residues. The CDR3 region has the DNA TGTGCCAGCAGTTTATCGTACGAAGGGGAACTAGCGGGAGGGCCGGCCAACTTC. Residues: CASSLSYEGELAGGPANF.

This clone was seen only a few times. The rearrangement uses TRBV14 and TRBJ1-2; D ambiguous. This CDR3 has 17 amino acids. The V and J ends lost 1 base and 6 bases respectively, with 21 bases between them. CDR1 and CDR2 (germline): SGHDN, FVKESK. The chain's CDR3 is CASSQAAAGGGWDGYTF. The DNA for the CDR3 is TGTGCCAGCAGCCAAGCGGCGGCAGGAGGAGGGTGGGATGGCTACACCTTC.

This rearrangement joins TRBV29-1 to TRBJ2-1; D uncertain. The CDR3 is 17 amino acids. V lost 0 bases and J lost 0, with 15 bases in between. The V gene's germline CDR1 is SQVTM and CDR2 ANQGSEA. The CDR3 is CSVEDYSRRSSYNEQFF. In DNA form, the CDR3 reads TGCAGCGTTGAAGATTACTCGAGGCGGAGCTCCTACAATGAGCAGTTCTTC.

The chain uses TRBV2 and TRBJ2-3, with 12 nucleotides matching TRBD2. V gave up 5 bases and J gave up 6 bases; unmatched junction bases: 6. CDR1 and CDR2 (germline): SNHLY, FYNNEI. CDR3 length equals 15 residues. This chain's CDR3 is CASSRDTSGRDTQYF. CDR3 DNA: TGTGCCAGCAGTCGAGACACTAGCGGGAGGGATACGCAGTATTTT.

The chain links TRBV28 to TRBJ2-2; D remains ambiguous. This CDR3 has 13 amino acids. Germline values: CDR1 MDHEN, CDR2 SYDVKM. Trimming removed 3 bases from V and 3 bases from J, with 5 bases in between. As DNA, the CDR3 is TGTGCCAGCAGTTTCAGAGACACCGGGGAGCTGTTTTTT. Translation gives CASSFRDTGELFF.

This chain uses TRBV29-1 with TRBJ2-3; D gene ambiguous. The CDR3 has 13 residues. V was trimmed by 2 bases and J by 3 bases, leaving 9 bases between them. Looked up from germline, CDR1 is SQVTM and CDR2 is ANQGSEA. CDR3 protein: CSVESVRTDTQYF. The CDR3 DNA sequence: TGCAGCGTTGAATCGGTTAGAACAGATACGCAGTATTTT.

The V and J genes are TRBV15 and TRBJ2-7; the match to TRBD1 covers 9 bases. The CDR3 has 16 amino acids. Germline V gene lookup returns CDR1 LNHNV and CDR2 YYDKDF (reference sequence). Trimming removed 4 bases from V and 6 bases from J; junction bases left unmatched: 13. The CDR3 spells CATSTGPRTGDSEQYF. The CDR3 DNA is TGTGCCACCAGCACGGGCCCAAGGACAGGGGACTCCGAGCAGTACTTC. Full variable domain (outside the CDR3, taken from reference TRBV15 and TRBJ2-7): DAMVIQNPRYQVTQFGKPVTLSCSQTLNHNVMYWYQQKSSQAPKLLFHYYDKDFNNEADTPDNFQSRRPNTSFCFLDIRSPGLGDTAMYLCATSTGPRTGDSEQYFGPGTRLTVT.

This chain joins TRBV29-1 and TRBJ1-5, with 7 bases that match TRBD1. Looked up from germline, CDR1 is SQVTM and CDR2 is ANQGSEA. V gave up 4 bases and J gave up 5 bases; unmatched junction bases: 5. The CDR3 has 13 amino acids. CDR3 coding DNA: TGCAGCGTTGCGACAGGGCCACATCAGCCCCAGCATTTT. Protein product: CSVATGPHQPQHF.

The gene calls are TRBV29-1 and TRBJ2-7, with 10 positions matching TRBD1. J gave up 2 bases and V 6 bases, and 7 bases lay outside the gene matches. Germline lookup yields CDR1 SQVTM and CDR2 ANQGSEA. CDR3 length equals 14 residues. The CDR3: CSVDPGQGTYEQYF. The CDR3 DNA reads as TGCAGCGTAGATCCGGGACAGGGGACCTACGAGCAGTACTTC.

V and J are TRBV4-3 and TRBJ2-7; D gene ambiguous. CDR1 is LGHNA, CDR2 YSLEER, per germline. The CDR3 is 13 amino acids. Trimming removed 0 bases at V and 6 bases at J, with 9 bases between. The DNA of the CDR3 is TGCGCCAGCAGCCAAGAGTCGGACCGCGAGCAGTACTTC. Translated, it gives CASSQESDREQYF.

The V gene is TRBV4-2, the J gene TRBJ1-2; D is undetermined. Germline V lookup: CDR1 LGHNA, CDR2 YNFKEQ. Trimming cost V 2 bases and J 5 bases, with 12 bases left between them. The CDR3 sequence is 14 residues long. CDR3 nucleotides: TGTGCCAGCAGCCAATCGGGTGCAGGATATGGCTACACCTTC. Protein product: CASSQSGAGYGYTF.

In its sample, this clone was seen a few times. For the CDR3, the DNA is TGCGCCAGCAGCCTAACGGGACTAGCGGGAGGGCTTACCTACGAGCAGTACTTC. Residues: CASSLTGLAGGLTYEQYF. The chain recombines TRBV5-1 with TRBJ2-7; TRBD2 matches at 16 bases. This CDR3 contains 18 residues. J gave up 2 bases and V 4 bases, and 9 bases lay outside the gene matches. Germline V gives CDR1 SGHRS, CDR2 YFSETQ. The whole variable domain, filled in from reference TRBV5-1 and TRBJ2-7, reads KAGVTQTPRYLIKTRGQQVTLSCSPISGHRSVSWYQQTPGQGLQFLFEYFSETQRNKGNFPGRFSGRQFSNSRSEMNVSTLELGDSALYLCASSLTGLAGGLTYEQYFGPGTRLTVT.

The chain employs TRBV30 and TRBJ1-4; the D is unclear. The CDR3 runs 12 residues. With 6 bases removed from V and 10 bases from J, the gap between germline ends came to 15 bases. Per the germline V gene, CDR1 is GTSNPN and CDR2 is SVGIG (reference sequence). CDR3 sequence reads: CACNLAYGKLFF. The CDR3 DNA follows: TGTGCCTGCAACCTAGCGTATGGAAAACTGTTTTTT. The whole variable domain, remainder taken from reference TRBV30 and TRBJ1-4, is SQTIHQWPATLVQPVGSPLSLECTVEGTSNPNLYWYRQAAGRGLQLLFYSVGIGQISSEVPQNLSASRPQDRQFILSSKKLLLSDSGFYLCACNLAYGKLFFGSGTQLSVL.

The chain recombines TRBV7-9 with TRBJ2-3; D ambiguous. The CDR3 spans 13 residues. V lost 5 bases to trimming and J lost 6 bases, with 12 bases between them. Looked up from germline, CDR1 is SEHNR and CDR2 is FQNEAQ (reference sequence). CDR3 sequence (DNA): TGTGCCAGCAGCCTGCCCCTTGGGGATACGCAGTATTTT. Translating gives CASSLPLGDTQYF. The complete variable domain, with remaining parts taken from reference TRBV7-9 and TRBJ2-3, reads DTGVSQNPRHKITKRGQNVTFRCDPISEHNRLYWYRQTLGQGPEFLTYFQNEAQLEKSRLLSDRFSAERPKGSFSTLEIQRTEQGDSAMYLCASSLPLGDTQYFGPGTRLTVL.

The gene calls are TRBV2 and TRBJ1-5, with a weak D call TRBD1 (5 bases). V shed 5 bases and J shed 7 bases, with 12 bases lying between them. CDR1 and CDR2 from the germline V gene are SNHLY and FYNNEI. The CDR3 runs to 13 residues. As DNA, the CDR3 is TGTGCCAGCAGTCAGCAGGGAGGACAGCCCCAGCATTTT. Amino acids: CASSQQGGQPQHF.

As for this clone: The identical CDR3 is also encoded by other nucleotide sequences in the sample. The chain combines TRBV6-6 with TRBJ2-7; TRBD1 agrees at 10 bases. CDR1 is MNHNY, CDR2 SVGAGI, per germline (reference sequence). There are 14 residues in the CDR3. V lost 5 bases, J lost 3 bases, and 4 bases stayed unmatched. The CDR3, as DNA: TGTGCCAGCAGTCATCGGGACAGGGGCTACGAGCAGTACTTC. It is translated as CASSHRDRGYEQYF.

J is TRBJ2-3 and V is TRBV2; no clear D gene. The CDR3 length is 14 residues. V was clipped by 6 bases and J by 2 bases, with 12 bases between them. Per the germline V gene, CDR1 is SNHLY and CDR2 is FYNNEI. CDR3 region: CASRPTDHTDTQYF. In DNA form, the CDR3 reads TGTGCCAGCAGACCCACTGACCACACAGATACGCAGTATTTT.

This clone has a single count. The chain combines TRBV30 with TRBJ1-5; 7 nucleotides match TRBD1. CDR1 and CDR2 from the germline V gene are GTSNPN and SVGIG (reference sequence). The CDR3 is 13 residues long. V lost 4 bases and J lost 2; bases outside the gene matches: 2. The CDR3 sequence: CAWTGGGNQPQHF. The DNA for the CDR3 is TGTGCCTGGACAGGGGGGGGCAATCAGCCCCAGCATTTT.